The next 3 T cell receptor beta chains were all read from a single sample in a study of shared clonotypes between healthy human individuals (dated by TCRdb to the early 2020s). Libraries were prepared through the immunoSEQ multiplex PCR assay. Held by TCRdb, this immuneACCESS table contains in-frame sequences only and omits some clones. Under half of the omission traces to an unresolved V gene where checked; the cause of the rest is unknown. Recorded for this sample are over a million clones; 97% to 99% of them occurred a single time. The biggest ten clones account for around 0.38% of the sample. The sequenced sample was naive CD4+ T cells sorted from blood. The label giving this sample's cell subset or site can be read as: CD45RA+ positively selected. The receptors were gathered from a man younger than 40 in good health.

The CDR3 sequence is CASSPALHSYNEQFF. In DNA form, the CDR3 reads TGTGCCAGCAGCCCCGCCCTCCACTCCTACAATGAGCAGTTCTTC. This chain connects TRBV5-8 to TRBJ2-1; no definite D call. Germline CDR1 reads SGHTS; CDR2 reads YDEGEE. Trimming removed 4 bases at V and 0 bases at J, with 11 bases between. The CDR3 is 15 residues long.

This chain links TRBV7-9 with TRBJ2-1, with 7 positions matching TRBD2. The germline V gene encodes CDR1 SEHNR and CDR2 FQNEAQ (reference sequence). V lost 10 bases and J lost 4; bases outside the gene matches: 10. The CDR3 sequence is 14 residues long. The CDR3 sequence is CATTGGILYNEQFF. The DNA for the CDR3 is TGTGCCACGACGGGGGGAATTCTTTACAATGAGCAGTTCTTC.

This clone was picked up one time. This sequence joins TRBV7-3 and TRBJ2-2; tentatively, D is TRBD1 or TRBD2 (5 bases each). Germline CDR1 SGHTA, CDR2 FQGTGA. V lost 1 base to trimming and J lost 0 bases, with 9 bases between them. The CDR3 runs to 16 residues. CDR3 nucleotides: TGTGCCAGCAGCTTAATGGGGACCTCGAACACCGGGGAGCTGTTTTTT. Encoded protein: CASSLMGTSNTGELFF.